These 9 T cell receptor beta chains originate from one sample sequenced in a study of T cell changes during pregnancy in multiple sclerosis (dated by TCRdb to about 2019). Receptor libraries were prepared by the immunoSEQ multiplex PCR assay. TCRdb stores this immuneACCESS table with in-frame sequences only. Part of the clones is absent; in the studies checked, under half of the shortfall reflects unresolved V genes, and no reason is known for the rest. Across this sample there are about 68,000 clones, with more than 85% seen only once. 2.3% of the sample is in the top ten clones. Material: peripheral blood, obtained in the first trimester of pregnancy. These receptors came from a female donor with multiple sclerosis, enrolled in a pregnancy study.

The V call is TRBV6-9, the J call TRBJ2-3; 8 nucleotides align to TRBD2. V was pared by 3 bases and J by 3 bases, with 5 bases of the junction left unmatched. CDR1 is MNHGY, CDR2 SVAAGI, per germline. This CDR3 contains 15 residues. This CDR3 is CASSYQAGVTDTQYF. In DNA form, the CDR3 reads TGTGCCAGCAGTTACCAAGCGGGAGTTACAGATACGCAGTATTTT.

The rearrangement uses TRBV5-4 and TRBJ1-1; weak D call: TRBD1 (5 bases). This CDR3 has 16 residues. With 0 bases removed from V and 3 bases from J, the gap between germline ends came to 15 bases. CDR1 and CDR2 from the germline V gene are SGHNT and YYREEE (reference sequence). CDR3 sequence (DNA): TGTGCCAGCAGCTTGGCCTTAGGAGGGGTGGACACTGAAGCTTTCTTT. Translated: CASSLALGGVDTEAFF.

The V gene is TRBV9, the J gene TRBJ1-5, with 8 positions matching TRBD1. The CDR3 runs 17 residues. V was clipped by 4 bases and J by 2 bases; unmatched bases: 11. CDR1 is SGDLS, CDR2 YYNGEE, per germline. CDR3 protein: CASSHARTGFCNQPQHF. For the CDR3, the DNA is TGTGCCAGCAGCCACGCCCGGACAGGGTTTTGCAATCAGCCCCAGCATTTT.

V and J are TRBV29-1 and TRBJ2-5; 12 bases are shared with TRBD2. Trimming at V came to 6 bases and at J to 2 bases, leaving 1 base not matched to a gene. From germline, CDR1 is SQVTM and CDR2 ANQGSEA. CDR3 length: 13 amino acids. The CDR3 DNA sequence: TGCAGCGTAGGGACTAGCGGGCAAGAGACCCAGTACTTC. This sequence encodes CSVGTSGQETQYF.

The rearrangement links TRBV7-2 to TRBJ2-1, with D maybe TRBD1 (5 bases). The CDR3 is made up of 13 amino acids. CDR1 and CDR2 from the germline V gene are SGHTA and FQGNSA. With 1 base removed from V and 10 bases from J, the gap between germline ends came to 11 bases. The chain's CDR3 is CASSLVRAKEQFF. In DNA, the CDR3 is TGTGCCAGCAGCTTAGTCAGGGCAAAAGAGCAGTTCTTC.

The chain is built from TRBV30 and TRBJ2-3, with TRBD2 identical over 8 bases. CDR1 is GTSNPN, CDR2 SVGIG, per germline (reference sequence). This CDR3 is 17 amino acids long. V lost 3 bases to trimming and J lost 0 bases; unmatched junction nucleotides: 11. The CDR3 bases are TGTGCCTGGAGCTCGGGGCGTCGCGGGGGGAGCACAGATACGCAGTATTTT. Its protein is CAWSSGRRGGSTDTQYF. Using reference TRBV30 and TRBJ2-3 for the parts outside the CDR3, the full variable domain is SQTIHQWPATLVQPVGSPLSLECTVEGTSNPNLYWYRQAAGRGLQLLFYSVGIGQISSEVPQNLSASRPQDRQFILSSKKLLLSDSGFYLCAWSSGRRGGSTDTQYFGPGTRLTVL.

The chain is built from TRBV5-4 and TRBJ2-2; TRBD2 might be the D (6 bases). Trimming removed 0 bases from V and 1 base from J, with 10 bases in between. Germline values: CDR1 SGHNT, CDR2 YYREEE (reference sequence). The CDR3 is made up of 16 amino acids. The CDR3, as DNA: TGTGCCAGCAGCTTGGATGGGGGACTGAACACCGGGGAGCTGTTTTTT. It is translated as CASSLDGGLNTGELFF.

The rearrangement uses TRBV5-1 and TRBJ1-6, with TRBD1 identical over 9 bases. This CDR3 region has 14 residues. Germline CDR1 SGHRS, CDR2 YFSETQ. With 4 bases clipped from V and 10 bases from J, the junction kept 6 bases outside the gene matches. CDR3 sequence reads: CASSPGQGESPLHF. Written as DNA, the CDR3 is TGCGCCAGCAGCCCGGGACAGGGAGAATCACCCCTCCACTTT.

V is TRBV10-3 and J is TRBJ1-3; weak D call: TRBD1 (5 bases). Trimming left V 4 bases short and J 4 bases short, with 11 bases between. CDR3 length equals 14 residues. Germline CDR1 and CDR2: ENHRY and SYGVKD. This CDR3 reads CAISAWGGGNTIYF. Written as DNA, the CDR3 is TGTGCCATCAGTGCGTGGGGGGGAGGAAACACCATATATTTT.